Following are 22 T cell receptor beta chains from one sample sequenced in a study of blood T cell repertoires in COVID-19. The data were produced by immunoSEQ multiplex PCR, yet TCRdb's version contains in-frame clones alone and is incomplete. The sample comprises approximately 350,000 clones, over 70% of which are singletons, and roughly 6% rests with the top ten. The sequencing sample was made of peripheral blood. The receptors here all came from a woman in her fifties or sixties with COVID-19, enrolled during active disease.

This clone has just a few counts. The chain carries TRBV7-9 and TRBJ2-2, with a weak D call TRBD1 (5 bases). The germline gives CDR1 SEHNR, CDR2 FQNEAQ (reference sequence). V lost 6 bases, J lost 7 bases, and 12 bases lay in between. This CDR3 comprises 13 residues. The DNA of the CDR3 is TGTGCCAGCAGTCTAGGGGCTAGCGGGGAGCTGTTTTTT. It encodes CASSLGASGELFF.

The CDR3 sequence: CASSSSSGSSYEQYF. The CDR3 nucleotides are TGTGCCAGTAGTAGTTCCAGCGGGAGTTCCTACGAGCAGTACTTC. J is TRBJ2-7 and V is TRBV19; TRBD2 matches 8 bases. With 4 bases clipped from V and 1 base from J, the junction kept 6 bases outside the gene matches. CDR1 and CDR2 (germline): LNHDA, SQIVND (reference sequence). The CDR3 is 15 amino acids.

This clone was counted a single time. The rearrangement uses TRBV6-5 and TRBJ1-2; D is uncertain. Germline V CDR1 and CDR2: MNHEY, SVGAGI. The CDR3 runs to 14 residues. Trimming cost V 5 bases and J 3 bases, with 13 bases left between them. Here the CDR3 reads CASSKREADYGYTF. For the CDR3, the DNA is TGTGCCAGCAGTAAGAGGGAGGCAGACTATGGCTACACCTTC.

The CDR3 region is CASSPLLTREGADTQYF. The CDR3 coding sequence is TGCGCCAGCAGCCCCCTTCTGACGCGGGAGGGGGCAGATACGCAGTATTTT. The chain links TRBV4-1 to TRBJ2-3, with TRBD2 matching 9 bases. This CDR3 comprises 17 residues. Germline V lookup: CDR1 MGHRA, CDR2 YSYEKL. The ends lost 4 bases at V and 4 bases at J; junction bases unmatched: 12.

V is TRBV9 and J is TRBJ2-5; 14 bases agree with TRBD2. CDR1 and CDR2 from the germline V gene are SGDLS and YYNGEE. J lost 6 bases, V lost 3 bases, and 10 bases had no gene match. The CDR3 runs 17 residues. The CDR3 sequence is CASSGGRGTSGSQTQYF. The CDR3 coding sequence is TGTGCCAGCAGCGGGGGACGCGGGACTAGCGGGAGTCAGACCCAGTACTTC. The whole variable domain, remainder taken from reference TRBV9 and TRBJ2-5, is DSGVTQTPKHLITATGQRVTLRCSPRSGDLSVYWYQQSLDQGLQFLIQYYNGEERAKGNILERFSAQQFPDLHSELNLSSLELGDSALYFCASSGGRGTSGSQTQYFGPGTRLLVL.

The chain recombines TRBV6-6 with TRBJ2-1, with TRBD2 identical over 9 bases. The germline V gene encodes CDR1 MNHNY and CDR2 SVGAGI (reference sequence). CDR3 length: 14 residues. The junction had 5 bases not matched to a gene; V was cut back by 7 bases and J by 4 bases. The CDR3 here is CASTKREAYNEQFF. For the CDR3, the DNA is TGTGCCAGCACAAAGCGGGAGGCATACAATGAGCAGTTCTTC.

J is TRBJ2-7 and V is TRBV19, with 9 bases identical to TRBD2. Germline loops: CDR1 LNHDA, CDR2 SQIVND (reference sequence). The CDR3 runs to 16 residues. V was pared by 6 bases and J by 6 bases, with 15 bases of the junction left unmatched. The CDR3 nucleotides read TGTGCCAGTAGCTGGGGACCGGGACTAGCTATCTCCGAGCAGTACTTC. It translates to CASSWGPGLAISEQYF.

The chain has TRBV9 and TRBJ2-7, with D possibly TRBD1 on 5 matching bases. V was pared by 0 bases and J by 4 bases, with 14 bases between. Germline CDR1 and CDR2: SGDLS and YYNGEE. This CDR3 has 15 amino acids. Here the CDR3 reads CASSVAPQGLYEQYF. In DNA form, the CDR3 reads TGTGCCAGCAGCGTAGCGCCTCAGGGTTTATACGAGCAGTACTTC.

The chain joins TRBV5-4 to TRBJ2-5; no reliable D call. Germline CDR1 reads SGHNT; CDR2 reads YYREEE (reference sequence). The V gene lost 0 bases and the J gene lost 2 bases, with 5 bases spanning the gap. This CDR3 contains 13 residues. The CDR3, as DNA: TGTGCCAGCAGCTTGGCACAACAAGAGACCCAGTACTTC. Translation gives CASSLAQQETQYF.

The V and J genes are TRBV27 and TRBJ1-6, with D hard to call. Trimming pared 5 bases from V and 7 bases from J, leaving 15 bases between. Germline V gene sequence: CDR1 MNHEY, CDR2 SMNVEV (reference sequence). This CDR3 has 15 amino acids. CDR3 in amino acids: CASSGPGSGNSPLHF. The CDR3 DNA reads TGTGCCAGCAGTGGCCCGGGGTCGGGGAATTCACCCCTCCACTTT.

The table lists this clone with a count of one. The chain combines TRBV27 with TRBJ1-2; 7 bases line up with TRBD1. CDR1 and CDR2 (germline): MNHEY, SMNVEV (reference sequence). The trim removed 4 bases at V and 4 bases at J, leaving 6 bases unmatched. CDR3 length: 14 residues. The CDR3 nucleotides are TGTGCCAGCAGTTCCTGGGACAGCTCCTATGGCTACACCTTC. Protein sequence: CASSSWDSSYGYTF.

V gene TRBV19 combines with J gene TRBJ2-7; 7 bases match TRBD1. From germline, CDR1 is LNHDA and CDR2 SQIVND (reference sequence). The CDR3 extends over 14 amino acids. The V and J ends lost 5 bases and 2 bases, in that order; junction bases with no gene match: 6. DNA of the CDR3: TGTGCCAGTAGTCTTGACAGGGACACCTACGAGCAGTACTTC. It is translated as CASSLDRDTYEQYF.

This rearrangement joins TRBV6-6 to TRBJ2-7; tentative D call: TRBD2 (6 bases). CDR3 length: 14 residues. The germline V gene encodes CDR1 MNHNY and CDR2 SVGAGI (reference sequence). Between the trimmed V and J ends, which lost 5 bases and 3 bases, there was a span of 14 bases. The CDR3 region has the DNA TGTGCCAGCAGTGTCCGGGACTCGCACTACGAGCAGTACTTC. It yields the protein CASSVRDSHYEQYF.

This clone has a single count. The rearrangement links TRBV4-1 to TRBJ1-2, with no clear D. Germline CDR1 and CDR2: MGHRA and YSYEKL. Trimming pared 0 bases from V and 5 bases from J, leaving 16 bases between. The CDR3 loop spans 16 amino acids. CDR3 in DNA: TGCGCCAGCAGCCAAGAGTCCCCGGCTAGCCTTTATGGCTACACCTTC. Translation gives CASSQESPASLYGYTF.

The gene calls are TRBV18 and TRBJ2-1; 11 nucleotides line up with TRBD2. The length of the CDR3 is 16 residues. The V gene end was trimmed by 2 bases and the J gene end by 8 bases; junction bases not matched to a gene: 8. Germline loops: CDR1 KGHSH, CDR2 LQKENI. The CDR3 nucleotides read TGTGCCAGCTCACCAGGGGGCCTAGCGGGAGGCGATGAGCAGTTCTTC. It yields the protein CASSPGGLAGGDEQFF.

V gene TRBV12-3 or TRBV12-4 combines with J gene TRBJ2-7; D is ambiguous. The CDR3 runs 13 residues. V lost 5 bases to trimming and J lost 3 bases, with 11 bases between them. The CDR3 region has the DNA TGTGCCAGCAGTCCTATACCAATCTACGAGCAGTACTTC. Amino acids: CASSPIPIYEQYF.

The gene calls are TRBV4-1 and TRBJ2-1; 7 positions agree with TRBD2. This CDR3 has 13 residues. Per the germline V gene, CDR1 is MGHRA and CDR2 is YSYEKL. J was trimmed by 6 bases and V by 4 bases; bases with no gene match: 3. The CDR3 nucleotides are TGCGCCAGCAGCCGGACTAGTCCCAATGAGCAGTTCTTC. It specifies CASSRTSPNEQFF.

The chain couples TRBV7-7 to TRBJ2-7; TRBD1 matches 10 bases. Trimming removed 3 bases from V and 2 bases from J; junction bases left unmatched: 4. Germline V lookup: CDR1 SSHAT, CDR2 FNYEAQ (reference sequence). The CDR3 spans 15 residues. The chain's CDR3 is CASSLGTGETYEQYF. Here the CDR3 DNA reads TGTGCCAGCAGCTTGGGGACAGGGGAAACCTACGAGCAGTACTTC.

V gene TRBV3-1 (or the pseudogene TRBV3-2) combines with J gene TRBJ1-4, with 8 bases that match TRBD1. Germline loops: CDR1 LGHDT, CDR2 YNNKEL (reference sequence). Trimming at V came to 4 bases and at J to 8 bases, leaving 3 bases not matched to a gene. The CDR3 has 13 amino acids. CDR3 in amino acids: CASSPRTGEKLFF. CDR3 in DNA: TGTGCCAGCAGCCCACGGACAGGGGAAAAACTGTTTTTT.

This clone occurred once. Additional DNA sequences in this sample encode the identical CDR3. The chain is built from TRBV6-5 and TRBJ1-2; D gene unclear. Trimming removed 0 bases at V and 3 bases at J, with 8 bases between. Per the germline V gene, CDR1 is MNHEY and CDR2 is SVGAGI. The CDR3 runs to 14 residues. CDR3 amino acids: CASSYSGGDYGYTF. For the CDR3, the DNA is TGTGCCAGCAGTTACTCAGGCGGAGACTATGGCTACACCTTC.

The chain carries TRBV27 and TRBJ2-3; 8 bases agree with TRBD1. Germline CDR1 MNHEY, CDR2 SMNVEV (reference sequence). V shed 7 bases and J 1 base; nucleotides not matched to a gene: 13. The CDR3 sequence is 17 residues long. The CDR3 is CASKSRTGHWGTDTQYF. The CDR3, as DNA: TGTGCCAGCAAGTCCCGGACAGGGCATTGGGGCACAGATACGCAGTATTTT.

Concerning this clone: Germline and junction disagree at one end, which may indicate a read error. The chain has TRBV12-3 or TRBV12-4 and TRBJ2-7, with 9 bases matching TRBD1. The CDR3 sequence is 11 residues long. Here the CDR3 reads CASSLGTGMNF. The CDR3, as DNA: TGTGCCAGCAGTTTGGGGACAGGGATGAACTTC.